This T cell receptor (beta chain) derives from a study of regulatory T cells in long-lasting Graves disease. Relying on iRepertoire HTBI primers and Arm-PCR of CDR3 regions, the team built TCR beta libraries. TCRdb redid the calling of the multiplex PCR reads with MiXCR, one entry per CDR3 protein. The table shows about 530,000 distinct CDR3 sequences, with approximately 16% occurring only once. Indicated time point: newly diagnosed GD, antithyroid drugs for less than 3 months. RNA isolated from PBMCs was used to make the TCR library. Into tubes containing EDTA, roughly 10 milliliters of peripheral blood were drawn. This clonotype came up many times. The germline V gene encodes CDR1 LNHNV and CDR2 YYDKDF (reference sequence). CDR3 length: 13 residues. Deletions cut 3 bases from V and 6 bases from J, with 10 bases between. The data also belong to a second study, concerning T cells in Graves' hyperthyroidism and ophthalmopathy.

The source material was peripheral blood mononuclear cells (PBMCs), sampled at new diagnosis, from a patient treated with antithyroid drugs. The chain joins TRBV15 to TRBJ2-3; D gene ambiguous. The sequence came from a woman aged 40 to 65 with Graves disease. CDR3 sequence: CATSSGLGDTQYF. DNA for the CDR3: TGTGCCACCAGCAGCGGCTTGGGGGATACGCAGTATTTT.